This is a list of T cell receptor beta chains from one sample in a study of T cells in Graves' hyperthyroidism and ophthalmopathy. From the multiplex PCR reads, TCRdb called clonotypes with MiXCR, one entry per CDR3 protein. Here the sample spans 300,000 to 400,000 distinct CDR3 sequences, less than 15% being singletons. Sample: blood. Receptors originate from a young woman with Graves' hyperthyroidism. CDR3s include the opening cysteine and the closing phenylalanine or tryptophan. The D gene is left open where the match is weak. Size is stated for part of the rows, as once, few or many counts, or as a class when the clone is expanded.

abundance	v_gene	j_gene	d_gene	CDR3aa	CDR3nt
.	TRBV10-3	TRBJ1-5	TRBD1	CATSEPRAGVTGRGNSNQPQHF	TGTGCCACCAGTGAGCCGAGAGCAGGGGTGACAGGGAGGGGAAATAGCAATCAGCCCCAGCATTTT
many	TRBV28	TRBJ1-1	.	CASSLQGREEAFF	TGTGCCAGCAGTTTACAGGGACGCGAGGAAGCTTTCTTT
many	TRBV29-1	TRBJ2-5	.	CSVVGGQLQETQYF	TGCAGCGTTGTAGGCGGACAGCTCCAAGAGACCCAGTACTTC
many	TRBV6-1	TRBJ1-6	.	CASTRGRRYNSPLHF	TGTGCCAGCACCCGGGGACGGAGATATAATTCACCCCTCCACTTT
many	TRBV7-2	TRBJ2-5	.	CASSLYAQETQYF	TGTGCCAGCAGCTTATACGCGCAAGAGACCCAGTACTTC
many	TRBV28	TRBJ2-7	TRBD1	CASSKPGTGIHEQYF	TGTGCCAGCAGTAAACCCGGGACAGGGATCCACGAGCAGTACTTC
many	TRBV7-3	TRBJ1-1	TRBD1	CASSSAQGARTEAFF	TGTGCCAGCAGCTCAGCTCAGGGGGCGCGCACTGAAGCTTTCTTT
many	TRBV20-1	TRBJ2-3	TRBD2	CSAPGLAGKSTDTQYF	TGCAGTGCTCCGGGACTAGCGGGAAAAAGCACAGATACGCAGTATTTT
many	TRBV11-3	TRBJ2-2	.	CASGPGGPPNTGELFF	TGTGCCAGCGGCCCGGGTGGGCCGCCGAACACCGGGGAGCTGTTTTTT
many	TRBV7-3	TRBJ2-3	.	CASSLPRDLTDTQYF	TGTGCCAGCAGCTTGCCCCGGGACCTTACAGATACGCAGTATTTT
.	TRBV20-1	TRBJ2-1	TRBD2	CSARGGPSGAANDEQFF	TGCAGTGCTAGAGGAGGGCCTAGCGGGGCGGCCAACGATGAGCAGTTCTTC
many	TRBV7-8	TRBJ1-1	TRBD1	CASSLVDRANTEAFF	TGTGCCAGCAGCTTAGTGGACAGGGCGAACACTGAAGCTTTCTTT
many	TRBV5-1	TRBJ2-1	.	CASSLSNNEQFF	TGCGCCAGCAGTTTGTCAAACAATGAGCAGTTCTTC
once	TRBV19	TRBJ2-1	.	CASSIGQSSYNEQFF	TGTGCCAGTAGTATCGGACAGTCATCCTACAATGAGCAGTTCTTC
many	TRBV29-1	TRBJ2-2	TRBD1	CSVGTGNTGELFF	TGCAGCGTTGGGACAGGGAACACCGGGGAGCTGTTTTTT
.	TRBV19	TRBJ1-6	.	CASSREQDYNSPLHF	TGTGCCAGTAGTAGGGAACAGGACTATAATTCACCCCTCCACTTT
many	TRBV14	TRBJ2-3	TRBD1	CASSQNTGGWNTDTQYF	TGTGCCAGCAGCCAAAATACAGGGGGATGGAACACAGATACGCAGTATTTT
many	TRBV20-1	TRBJ2-1	TRBD2	CSAANIAGAYNEQFF	TGCAGTGCTGCAAATATAGCGGGAGCCTACAATGAGCAGTTCTTC
many	TRBV28	TRBJ2-7	.	CASSRLRRHYEQYF	TGTGCCAGCTCCCGACTCCGCCGCCATTACGAGCAGTACTTC
few	TRBV14	TRBJ2-7	.	CASRGKYRDIAYEQYF	TGTGCCAGCAGAGGAAAATACCGGGACATAGCCTACGAGCAGTACTTC
many	TRBV5-1	TRBJ1-2	.	CASSLRTRGSNYGYTF	TGCGCCAGCAGCTTGCGTACTCGAGGGAGCAACTATGGCTACACCTTC
.	TRBV3-1	TRBJ1-2	TRBD1	CASSQGQDGYTF	TGTGCCAGCAGCCAGGGACAGGATGGCTACACCTTC
.	TRBV9	TRBJ2-2	TRBD2	CASSPGLAGGLGELFF	TGTGCCAGCAGCCCCGGACTAGCGGGGGGGCTCGGGGAGCTGTTTTTT
few	TRBV6-1	TRBJ2-7	TRBD2	CASSEGFWYRTEPGLAGGYEQYF	TGTGCCAGCAGTGAAGGATTTTGGTATAGGACGGAACCGGGACTAGCGGGGGGATACGAGCAGTACTTC
many	TRBV27	TRBJ1-1	TRBD1	CASSFGRGQSEAFF	TGTGCCAGCAGTTTTGGCAGGGGGCAAAGTGAAGCTTTCTTT
many	TRBV12-3/TRBV12-4	TRBJ1-3	.	CASKPTRRGNTIYF	TGTGCCAGCAAACCGACCAGGAGGGGAAACACCATATATTTT
few	TRBV4-1	TRBJ2-3	TRBD2	CASSGGGGTDTQYF	TGTGCCAGCAGCGGGGGTGGGGGCACAGATACGCAGTATTTT
.	TRBV4-3	TRBJ2-1	TRBD2	CASSPALAGDGDEQFF	TGCGCCAGCAGTCCAGCTCTAGCGGGAGATGGGGATGAGCAGTTCTTC
few	TRBV19	TRBJ1-1	.	CASTEGQNTEAFF	TGTGCCAGTACCGAGGGGCAGAACACTGAAGCTTTCTTT
many	TRBV28	TRBJ2-3	.	CASSLGAQYF	TGTGCCAGCAGTTTAGGGGCGCAGTATTTT
many	TRBV20-1	TRBJ1-4	.	CSAHGLVGEKLFF	TGCAGTGCACATGGCCTCGTCGGTGAAAAACTGTTTTTT
many	TRBV3-1	TRBJ2-3	TRBD2	CASSLTSGGDTQYF	TGTGCCAGCAGCCTGACTAGCGGGGGAGATACGCAGTATTTT